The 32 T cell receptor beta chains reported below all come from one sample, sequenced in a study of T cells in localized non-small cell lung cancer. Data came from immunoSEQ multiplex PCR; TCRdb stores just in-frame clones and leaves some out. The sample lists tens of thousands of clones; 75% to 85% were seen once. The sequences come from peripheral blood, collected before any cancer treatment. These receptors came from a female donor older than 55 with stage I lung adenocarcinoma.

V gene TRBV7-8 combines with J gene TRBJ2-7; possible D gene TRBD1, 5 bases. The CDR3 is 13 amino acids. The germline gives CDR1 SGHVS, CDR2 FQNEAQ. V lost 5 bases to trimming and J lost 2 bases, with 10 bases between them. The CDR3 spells CASSRGGAYEQYF. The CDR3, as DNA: TGTGCCAGCAGCAGGGGCGGTGCCTACGAGCAGTACTTC.

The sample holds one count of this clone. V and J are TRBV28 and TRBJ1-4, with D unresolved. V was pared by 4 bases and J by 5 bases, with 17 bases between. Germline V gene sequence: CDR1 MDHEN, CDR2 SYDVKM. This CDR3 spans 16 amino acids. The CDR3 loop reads CASSSTAYSLNEKLFF. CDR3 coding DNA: TGTGCCAGCAGTTCCACCGCATACAGCTTGAATGAAAAACTGTTTTTT.

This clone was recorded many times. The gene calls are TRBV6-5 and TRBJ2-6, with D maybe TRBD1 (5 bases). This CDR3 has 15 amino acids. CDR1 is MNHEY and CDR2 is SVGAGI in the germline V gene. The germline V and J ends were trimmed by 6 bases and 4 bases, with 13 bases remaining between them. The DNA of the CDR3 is TGTGCCAGCAGGGACACGGATGTGGGGGCCAACGTCCTGACTTTC. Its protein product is CASRDTDVGANVLTF.

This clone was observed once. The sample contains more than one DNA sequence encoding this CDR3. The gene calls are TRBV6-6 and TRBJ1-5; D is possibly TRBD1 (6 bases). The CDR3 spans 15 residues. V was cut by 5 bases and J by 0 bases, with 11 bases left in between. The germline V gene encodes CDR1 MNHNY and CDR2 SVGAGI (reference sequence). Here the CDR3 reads CASSTTGTSNQPQHF. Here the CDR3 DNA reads TGTGCCAGCAGTACTACAGGGACTAGCAATCAGCCCCAGCATTTT.

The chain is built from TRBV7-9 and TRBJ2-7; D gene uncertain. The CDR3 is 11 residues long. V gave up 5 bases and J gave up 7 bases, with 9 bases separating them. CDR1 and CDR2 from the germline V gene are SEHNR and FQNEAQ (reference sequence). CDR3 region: CASSPGMEQYF. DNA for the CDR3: TGTGCCAGCAGCCCTGGAATGGAGCAGTACTTC.

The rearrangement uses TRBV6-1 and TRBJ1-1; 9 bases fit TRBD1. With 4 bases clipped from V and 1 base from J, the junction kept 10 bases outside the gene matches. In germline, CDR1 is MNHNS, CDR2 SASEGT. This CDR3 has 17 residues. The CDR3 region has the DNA TGTGCCAGCAGTGGATCCCTGACAGGGGGGTGGAACACTGAAGCTTTCTTT. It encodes CASSGSLTGGWNTEAFF.

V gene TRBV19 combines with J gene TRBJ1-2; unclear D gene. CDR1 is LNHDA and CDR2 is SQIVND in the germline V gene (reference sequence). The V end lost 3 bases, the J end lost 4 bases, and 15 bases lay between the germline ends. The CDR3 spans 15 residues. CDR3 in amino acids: CASSMVARPSYGYTF. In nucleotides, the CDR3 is TGTGCCAGTAGTATGGTGGCCAGGCCCTCCTATGGCTACACCTTC. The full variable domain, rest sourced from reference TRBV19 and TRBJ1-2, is DGGITQSPKYLFRKEGQNVTLSCEQNLNHDAMYWYRQDPGQGLRLIYYSQIVNDFQKGDIAEGYSVSREKKESFPLTVTSAQKNPTAFYLCASSMVARPSYGYTFGSGTRLTVV.

DNA of the CDR3: TGTGCCAGCAGCTTAACGGGGGCTTTTGGTGGGCCCCAGCATTTT. This codes for CASSLTGAFGGPQHF. V is TRBV7-2 and J is TRBJ1-5; D perhaps matches TRBD1 (6 bases). This CDR3 is 15 amino acids long. Trimming cost V 2 bases and J 9 bases, with 17 bases left between them. Germline V CDR1 and CDR2: SGHTA, FQGNSA. The entire variable domain, with the rest obtained from reference TRBV7-2 and TRBJ1-5, is as follows: GAGVSQSPSNKVTEKGKDVELRCDPISGHTALYWYRQSLGQGLEFLIYFQGNSAPDKSGLPSDRFSAERTGGSVSTLTIQRTQQEDSAVYLCASSLTGAFGGPQHFGDGTRLSIL.

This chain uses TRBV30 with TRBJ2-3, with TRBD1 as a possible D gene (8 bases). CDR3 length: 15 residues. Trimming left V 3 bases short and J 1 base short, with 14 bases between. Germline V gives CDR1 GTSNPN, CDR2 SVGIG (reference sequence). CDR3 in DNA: TGTGCCTGGAGGAGGGGGGGACAGGGCACAGATACGCAGTATTTT. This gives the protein CAWRRGGQGTDTQYF.

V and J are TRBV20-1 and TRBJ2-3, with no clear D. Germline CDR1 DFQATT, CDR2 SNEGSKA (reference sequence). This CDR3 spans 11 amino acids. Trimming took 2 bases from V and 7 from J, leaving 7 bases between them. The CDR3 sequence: CSARSRYTQYF. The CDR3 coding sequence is TGCAGTGCTAGAAGTCGGTATACGCAGTATTTT.

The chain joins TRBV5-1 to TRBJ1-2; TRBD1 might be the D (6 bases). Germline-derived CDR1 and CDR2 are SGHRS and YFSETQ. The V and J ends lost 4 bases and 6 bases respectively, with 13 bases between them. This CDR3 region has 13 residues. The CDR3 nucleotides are TGCGCCAGCAGCCCCGACACAGGGAATGGCTACACCTTC. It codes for CASSPDTGNGYTF.

The CDR3 spells CASSPRGWVEGSNQPQHF. The CDR3 DNA reads as TGTGCCAGCTCACCAAGGGGTTGGGTAGAAGGGAGCAATCAGCCCCAGCATTTT. This rearrangement joins TRBV18 to TRBJ1-5; weak D call: TRBD1 (5 bases). Germline V gene data show CDR1 as KGHSH and CDR2 as LQKENI. CDR3 size: 18 residues. V was shortened by 2 bases and J by 1 base, with 18 bases between the two germline ends.

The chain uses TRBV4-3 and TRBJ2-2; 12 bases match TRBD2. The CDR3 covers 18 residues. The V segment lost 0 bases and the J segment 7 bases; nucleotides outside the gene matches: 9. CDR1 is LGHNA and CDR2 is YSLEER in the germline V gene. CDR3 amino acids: CASSQDELAGGRGGELFF. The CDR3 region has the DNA TGCGCCAGCAGCCAAGATGAACTAGCGGGGGGTAGAGGCGGGGAGCTGTTTTTT.

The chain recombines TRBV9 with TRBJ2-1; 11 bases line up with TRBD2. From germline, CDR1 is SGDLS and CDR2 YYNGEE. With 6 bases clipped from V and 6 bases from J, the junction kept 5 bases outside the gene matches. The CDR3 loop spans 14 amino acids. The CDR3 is CASKRLAGSNEQFF. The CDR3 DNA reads TGTGCCAGCAAACGACTAGCGGGAAGCAATGAGCAGTTCTTC.

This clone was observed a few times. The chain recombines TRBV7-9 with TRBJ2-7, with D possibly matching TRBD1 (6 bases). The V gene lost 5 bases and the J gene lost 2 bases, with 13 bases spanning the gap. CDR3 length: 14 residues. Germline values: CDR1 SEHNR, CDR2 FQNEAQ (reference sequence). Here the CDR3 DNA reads TGTGCCAGCAGCCCGAGAGACAGGACCTACGAGCAGTACTTC. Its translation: CASSPRDRTYEQYF. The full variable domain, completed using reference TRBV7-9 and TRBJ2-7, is DTGVSQNPRHKITKRGQNVTFRCDPISEHNRLYWYRQTLGQGPEFLTYFQNEAQLEKSRLLSDRFSAERPKGSFSTLEIQRTEQGDSAMYLCASSPRDRTYEQYFGPGTRLTVT.

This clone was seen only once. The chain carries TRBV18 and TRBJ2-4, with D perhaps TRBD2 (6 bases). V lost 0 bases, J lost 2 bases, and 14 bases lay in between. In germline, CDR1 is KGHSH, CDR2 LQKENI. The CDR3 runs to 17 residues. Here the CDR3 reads CASSPPRLDGTKNIQYF. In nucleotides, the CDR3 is TGTGCCAGCTCACCACCCCGACTAGACGGGACCAAAAACATTCAGTACTTC.

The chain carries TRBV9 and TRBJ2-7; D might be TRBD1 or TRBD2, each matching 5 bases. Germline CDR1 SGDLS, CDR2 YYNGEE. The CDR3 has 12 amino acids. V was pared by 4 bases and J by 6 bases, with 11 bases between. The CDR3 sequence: CASSPWGREQYF. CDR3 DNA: TGTGCCAGCAGCCCGTGGGGACGCGAGCAGTACTTC.

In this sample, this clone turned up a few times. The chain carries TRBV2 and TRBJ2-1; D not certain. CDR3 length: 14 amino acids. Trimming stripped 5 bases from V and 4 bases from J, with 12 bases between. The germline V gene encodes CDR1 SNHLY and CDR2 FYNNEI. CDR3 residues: CASSTITGYNEQFF. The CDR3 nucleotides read TGTGCCAGCAGTACAATCACTGGTTACAATGAGCAGTTCTTC.

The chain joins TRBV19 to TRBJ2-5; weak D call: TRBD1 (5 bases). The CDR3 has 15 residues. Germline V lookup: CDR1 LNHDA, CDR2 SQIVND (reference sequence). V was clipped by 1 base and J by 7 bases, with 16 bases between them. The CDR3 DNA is TGTGCCAGTAGTATAGGAGGTGCGGCAAGGGGGACCCAGTACTTC. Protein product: CASSIGGAARGTQYF.

CDR3: CASSLTVASGSRELFF. CDR3 DNA: TGTGCCAGCAGCTTAACGGTGGCTAGCGGGAGTCGGGAGCTGTTTTTT. V usage is TRBV7-3 and J usage is TRBJ2-2, with 10 bases lining up with TRBD2. V shed 0 bases and J 9 bases; nucleotides not matched to a gene: 7. There are 16 residues in the CDR3. Looked up from germline, CDR1 is SGHTA and CDR2 is FQGTGA.

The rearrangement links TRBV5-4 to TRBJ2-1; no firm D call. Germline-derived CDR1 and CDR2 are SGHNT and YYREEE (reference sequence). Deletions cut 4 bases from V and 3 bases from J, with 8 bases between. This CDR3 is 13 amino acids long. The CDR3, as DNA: TGTGCCAGCAGCGGAGACCTCTACAATGAGCAGTTCTTC. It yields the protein CASSGDLYNEQFF.

The CDR3 here is CASGAEPPLHF. The CDR3 DNA is TGCGCCAGCGGGGCTGAACCACCCCTCCACTTT. The chain recombines TRBV10-2 with TRBJ1-6; D may be TRBD1 (5 bases). CDR1 and CDR2 (germline): WSHSY, SAAADI. Trimming shortened V by 8 bases and J by 11 bases, and 10 bases separated the two germline ends. The CDR3 extends over 11 amino acids.

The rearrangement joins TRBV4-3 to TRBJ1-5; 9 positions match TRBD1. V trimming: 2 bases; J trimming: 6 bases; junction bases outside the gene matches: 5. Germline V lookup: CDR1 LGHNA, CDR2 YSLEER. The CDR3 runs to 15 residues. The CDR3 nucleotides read TGCGCCAGCAGCCAACAAACAGGGGGCGGTCAGCCCCAGCATTTT. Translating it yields CASSQQTGGGQPQHF.

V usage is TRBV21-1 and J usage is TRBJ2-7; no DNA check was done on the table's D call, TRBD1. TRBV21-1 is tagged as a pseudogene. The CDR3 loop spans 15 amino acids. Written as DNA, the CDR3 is TGTGCCAGCAGCAAAGCAGGACAGGAGGCCTACGAGCAGTACTTC. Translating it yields CASSKAGQEAYEQYF.

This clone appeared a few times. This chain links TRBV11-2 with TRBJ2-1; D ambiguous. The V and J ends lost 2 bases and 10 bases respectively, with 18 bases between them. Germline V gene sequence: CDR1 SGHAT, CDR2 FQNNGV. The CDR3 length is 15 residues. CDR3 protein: CASSLSMNRNGEQFF. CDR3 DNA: TGTGCCAGCAGCTTAAGTATGAACCGTAACGGAGAGCAGTTCTTC.

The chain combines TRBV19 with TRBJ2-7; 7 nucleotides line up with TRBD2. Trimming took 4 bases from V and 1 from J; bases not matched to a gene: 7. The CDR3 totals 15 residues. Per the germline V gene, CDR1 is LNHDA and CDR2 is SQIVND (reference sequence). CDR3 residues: CASSSGSGISYEQYF. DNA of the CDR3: TGTGCCAGTAGTAGCGGCAGCGGGATTTCCTACGAGCAGTACTTC.

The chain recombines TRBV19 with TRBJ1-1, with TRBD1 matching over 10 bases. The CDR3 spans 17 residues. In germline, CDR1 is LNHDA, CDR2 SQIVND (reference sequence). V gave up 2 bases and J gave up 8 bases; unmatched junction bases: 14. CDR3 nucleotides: TGTGCCAGTAGTATATTACGTAACTATCAGGACAGGGGGGAAGCTTTCTTT. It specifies CASSILRNYQDRGEAFF.

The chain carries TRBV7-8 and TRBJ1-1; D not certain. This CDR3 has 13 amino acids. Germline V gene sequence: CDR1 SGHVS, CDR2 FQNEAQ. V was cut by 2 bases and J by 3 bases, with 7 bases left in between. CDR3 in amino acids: CASSLRADTEAFF. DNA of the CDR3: TGTGCCAGCAGCTTAAGGGCCGACACTGAAGCTTTCTTT. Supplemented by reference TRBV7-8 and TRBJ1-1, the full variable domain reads GAGVSQSPRYKVAKRGQDVALRCDPISGHVSLFWYQQALGQGPEFLTYFQNEAQLDKSGLPSDRFFAERPEGSVSTLKIQRTQQEDSAVYLCASSLRADTEAFFGQGTRLTVV.

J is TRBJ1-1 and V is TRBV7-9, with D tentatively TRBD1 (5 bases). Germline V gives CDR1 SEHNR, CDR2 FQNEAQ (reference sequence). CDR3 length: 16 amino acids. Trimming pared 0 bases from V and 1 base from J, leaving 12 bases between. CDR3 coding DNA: TGTGCCAGCAGCTTAGCAAAGGGGATGGGGAACACTGAAGCTTTCTTT. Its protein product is CASSLAKGMGNTEAFF.

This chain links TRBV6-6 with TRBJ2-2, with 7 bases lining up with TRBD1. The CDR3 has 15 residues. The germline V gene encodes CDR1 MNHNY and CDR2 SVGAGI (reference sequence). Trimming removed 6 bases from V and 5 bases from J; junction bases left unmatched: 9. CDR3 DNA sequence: TGTGCCAGCAGATGGGGACAGCATTGGACCGGGGAGCTGTTTTTT. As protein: CASRWGQHWTGELFF.

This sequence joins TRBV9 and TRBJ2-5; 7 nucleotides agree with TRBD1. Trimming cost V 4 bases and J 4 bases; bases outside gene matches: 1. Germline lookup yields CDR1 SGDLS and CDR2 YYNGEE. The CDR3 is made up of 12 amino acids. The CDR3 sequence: CASSTGVETQYF. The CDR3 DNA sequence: TGTGCCAGCAGCACAGGGGTAGAGACCCAGTACTTC.

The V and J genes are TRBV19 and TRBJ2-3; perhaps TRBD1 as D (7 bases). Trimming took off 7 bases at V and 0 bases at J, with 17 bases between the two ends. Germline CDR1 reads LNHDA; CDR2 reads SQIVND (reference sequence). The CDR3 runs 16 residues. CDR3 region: CASTPSGGRSTDTQYF. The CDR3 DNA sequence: TGTGCCAGTACCCCCTCAGGGGGGAGAAGCACAGATACGCAGTATTTT.